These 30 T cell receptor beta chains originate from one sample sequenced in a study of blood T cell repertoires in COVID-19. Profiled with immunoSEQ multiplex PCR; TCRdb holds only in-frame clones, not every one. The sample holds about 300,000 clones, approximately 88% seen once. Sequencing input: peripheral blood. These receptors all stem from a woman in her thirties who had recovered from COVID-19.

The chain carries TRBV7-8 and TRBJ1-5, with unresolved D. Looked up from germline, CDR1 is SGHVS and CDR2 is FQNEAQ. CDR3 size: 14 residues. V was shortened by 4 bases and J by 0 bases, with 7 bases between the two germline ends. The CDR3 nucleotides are TGTGCCAGCAGCTCCAGTTCTAGCAATCAGCCCCAGCATTTT. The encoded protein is CASSSSSSNQPQHF.

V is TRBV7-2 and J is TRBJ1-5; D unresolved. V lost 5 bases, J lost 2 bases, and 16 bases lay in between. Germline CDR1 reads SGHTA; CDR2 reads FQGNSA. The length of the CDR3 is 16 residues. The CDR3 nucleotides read TGTGCCAGCAGCCTGGGGAGGCGGGAGGGCAATCAGCCCCAGCATTTT. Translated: CASSLGRREGNQPQHF. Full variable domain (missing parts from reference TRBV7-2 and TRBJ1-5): GAGVSQSPSNKVTEKGKDVELRCDPISGHTALYWYRQSLGQGLEFLIYFQGNSAPDKSGLPSDRFSAERTGGSVSTLTIQRTQQEDSAVYLCASSLGRREGNQPQHFGDGTRLSIL.

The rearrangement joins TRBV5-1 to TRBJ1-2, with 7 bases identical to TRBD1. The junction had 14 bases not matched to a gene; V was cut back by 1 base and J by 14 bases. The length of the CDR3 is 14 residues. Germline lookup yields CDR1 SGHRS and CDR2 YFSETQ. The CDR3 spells CASSLPGGLRPSTF. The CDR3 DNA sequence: TGCGCCAGCAGCTTGCCAGGGGGACTCCGACCTTCGACCTTC.

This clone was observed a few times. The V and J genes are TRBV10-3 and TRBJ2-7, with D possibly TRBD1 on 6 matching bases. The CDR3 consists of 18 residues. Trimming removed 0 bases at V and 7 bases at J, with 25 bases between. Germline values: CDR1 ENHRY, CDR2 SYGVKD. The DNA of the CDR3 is TGTGCCATCAGTGAGTCTGAGACAGGCGACACGGGCCTTACGGAGCAGTACTTC. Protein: CAISESETGDTGLTEQYF.

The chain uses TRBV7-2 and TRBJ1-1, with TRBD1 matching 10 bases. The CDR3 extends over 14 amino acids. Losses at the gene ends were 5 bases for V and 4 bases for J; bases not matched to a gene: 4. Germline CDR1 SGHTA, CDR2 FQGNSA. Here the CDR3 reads CASSRDRGSTEAFF. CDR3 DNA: TGTGCCAGCAGCCGGGACAGGGGAAGCACTGAAGCTTTCTTT.

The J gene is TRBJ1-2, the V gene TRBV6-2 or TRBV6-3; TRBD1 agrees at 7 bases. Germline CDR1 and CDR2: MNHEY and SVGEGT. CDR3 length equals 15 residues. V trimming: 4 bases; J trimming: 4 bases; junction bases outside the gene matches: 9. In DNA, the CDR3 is TGTGCCAGCAGTTCTTTTGACAGGGTCGGCTATGGCTACACCTTC. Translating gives CASSSFDRVGYGYTF.

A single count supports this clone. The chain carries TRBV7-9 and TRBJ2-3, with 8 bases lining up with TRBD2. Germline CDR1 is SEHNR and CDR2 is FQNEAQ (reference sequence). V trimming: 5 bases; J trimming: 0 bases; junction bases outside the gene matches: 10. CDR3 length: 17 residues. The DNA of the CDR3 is TGTGCCAGCAGCCCGAGCCCCACTAGCGGCAGCACAGATACGCAGTATTTT. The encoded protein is CASSPSPTSGSTDTQYF.

The DNA of the CDR3 is TGTGCCAGCAGCTGGTCCCCTAGACCGGGACAGGGTCTCGGGGAGCTGTTTTTT. It is translated as CASSWSPRPGQGLGELFF. The rearrangement uses TRBV7-2 and TRBJ2-2; TRBD1 matches at 9 bases. CDR1 and CDR2 from the germline V gene are SGHTA and FQGNSA. CDR3 length equals 18 residues. The V gene end was trimmed by 4 bases and the J gene end by 7 bases; junction bases not matched to a gene: 16.

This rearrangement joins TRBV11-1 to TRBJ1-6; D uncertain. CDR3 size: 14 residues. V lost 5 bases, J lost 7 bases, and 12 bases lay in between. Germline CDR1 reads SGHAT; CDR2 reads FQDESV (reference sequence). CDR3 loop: CASSRHGRNSPLHF. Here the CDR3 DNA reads TGTGCCAGCAGCCGGCACGGGAGGAATTCACCCCTCCACTTT.

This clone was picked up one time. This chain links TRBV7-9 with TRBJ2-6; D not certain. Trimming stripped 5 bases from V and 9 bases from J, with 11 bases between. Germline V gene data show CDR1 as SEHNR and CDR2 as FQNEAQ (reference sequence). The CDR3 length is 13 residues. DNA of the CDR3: TGTGCCAGCAGCGTTCCCCGCGGCAACGTCCTGACTTTC. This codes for CASSVPRGNVLTF.

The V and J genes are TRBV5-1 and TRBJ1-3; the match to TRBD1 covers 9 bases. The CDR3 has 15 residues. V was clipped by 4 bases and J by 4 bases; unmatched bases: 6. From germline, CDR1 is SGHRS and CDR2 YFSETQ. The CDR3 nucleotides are TGCGCCAGCAGCGGTACAGGGGGCGCCGGAAACACCATATATTTT. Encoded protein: CASSGTGGAGNTIYF.

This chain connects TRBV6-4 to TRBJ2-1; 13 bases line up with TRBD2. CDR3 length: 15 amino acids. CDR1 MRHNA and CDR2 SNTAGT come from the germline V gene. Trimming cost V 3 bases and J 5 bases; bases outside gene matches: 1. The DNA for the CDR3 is TGTGCCAGCAGTGAAGGACTAGCGGGGGACAATGAGCAGTTCTTC. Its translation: CASSEGLAGDNEQFF.

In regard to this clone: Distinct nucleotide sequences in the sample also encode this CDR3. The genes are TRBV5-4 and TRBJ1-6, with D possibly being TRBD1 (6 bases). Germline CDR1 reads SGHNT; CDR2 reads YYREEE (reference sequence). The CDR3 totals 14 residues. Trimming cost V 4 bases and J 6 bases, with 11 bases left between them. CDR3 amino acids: CASSLQGSNSPLHF. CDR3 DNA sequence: TGTGCCAGCAGCCTACAGGGTAGTAATTCACCCCTCCACTTT.

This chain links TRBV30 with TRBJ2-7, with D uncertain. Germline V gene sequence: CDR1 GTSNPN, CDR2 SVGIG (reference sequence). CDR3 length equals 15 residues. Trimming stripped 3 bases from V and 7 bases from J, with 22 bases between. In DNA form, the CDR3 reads TGTGCCTGGAGCCACGCTTCTTGGGTCTTCGGGGAGCAGTACTTC. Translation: CAWSHASWVFGEQYF.

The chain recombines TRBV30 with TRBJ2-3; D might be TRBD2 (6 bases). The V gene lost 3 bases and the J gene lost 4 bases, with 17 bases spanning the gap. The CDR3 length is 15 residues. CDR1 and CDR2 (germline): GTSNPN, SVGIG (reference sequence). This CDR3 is CAWRGGRSLADTQYF. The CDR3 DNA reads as TGTGCCTGGAGGGGAGGCCGTAGTCTGGCAGATACGCAGTATTTT.

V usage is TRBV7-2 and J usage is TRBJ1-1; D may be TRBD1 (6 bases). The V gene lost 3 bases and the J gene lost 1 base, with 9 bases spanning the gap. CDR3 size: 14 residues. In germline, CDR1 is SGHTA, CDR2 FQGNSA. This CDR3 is CASSFPQGNTEAFF. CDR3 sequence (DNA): TGTGCCAGCAGCTTCCCACAGGGGAACACTGAAGCTTTCTTT.

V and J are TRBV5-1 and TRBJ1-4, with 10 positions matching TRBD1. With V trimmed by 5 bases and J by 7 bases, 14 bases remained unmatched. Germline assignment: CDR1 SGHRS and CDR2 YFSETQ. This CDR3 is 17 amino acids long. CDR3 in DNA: TGCGCCAGCAGGCTCCTCTCGGGACAGGGGTCGGGTGAAAAACTGTTTTTT. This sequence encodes CASRLLSGQGSGEKLFF. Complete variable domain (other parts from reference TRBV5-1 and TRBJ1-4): KAGVTQTPRYLIKTRGQQVTLSCSPISGHRSVSWYQQTPGQGLQFLFEYFSETQRNKGNFPGRFSGRQFSNSRSEMNVSTLELGDSALYLCASRLLSGQGSGEKLFFGSGTQLSVL.

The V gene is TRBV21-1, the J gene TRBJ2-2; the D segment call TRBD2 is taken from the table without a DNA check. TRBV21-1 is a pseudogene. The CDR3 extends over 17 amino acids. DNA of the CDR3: TGTGCCAGCAGCATTCGGGACTCACTTCTGAACACCGGGGAGCTGTTTTTT. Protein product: CASSIRDSLLNTGELFF.

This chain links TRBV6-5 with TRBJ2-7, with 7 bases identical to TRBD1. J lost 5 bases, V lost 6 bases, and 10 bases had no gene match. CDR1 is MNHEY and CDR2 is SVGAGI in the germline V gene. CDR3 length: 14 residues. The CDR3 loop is CASSRGQLSHEQYF. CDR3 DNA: TGTGCCAGCAGCCGGGGACAGCTTAGCCACGAGCAGTACTTC.

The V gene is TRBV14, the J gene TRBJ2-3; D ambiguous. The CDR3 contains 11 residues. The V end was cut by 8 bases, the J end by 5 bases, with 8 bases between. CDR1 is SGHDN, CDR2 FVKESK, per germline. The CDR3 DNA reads TGTGCCAGCGCCCAGTTAGATACGCAGTATTTT. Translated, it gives CASAQLDTQYF.

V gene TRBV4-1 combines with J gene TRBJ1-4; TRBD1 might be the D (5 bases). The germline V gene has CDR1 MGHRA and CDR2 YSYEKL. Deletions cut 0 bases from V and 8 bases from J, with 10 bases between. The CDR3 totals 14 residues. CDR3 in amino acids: CASSQDRATEKLFF. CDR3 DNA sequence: TGCGCCAGCAGCCAAGACAGGGCCACCGAAAAACTGTTTTTT.

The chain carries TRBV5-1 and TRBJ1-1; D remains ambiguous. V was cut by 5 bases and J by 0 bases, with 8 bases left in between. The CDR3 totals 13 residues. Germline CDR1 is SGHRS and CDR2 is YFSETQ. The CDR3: CASSNSLNTEAFF. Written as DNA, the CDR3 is TGCGCCAGCAGTAACAGCTTGAACACTGAAGCTTTCTTT.

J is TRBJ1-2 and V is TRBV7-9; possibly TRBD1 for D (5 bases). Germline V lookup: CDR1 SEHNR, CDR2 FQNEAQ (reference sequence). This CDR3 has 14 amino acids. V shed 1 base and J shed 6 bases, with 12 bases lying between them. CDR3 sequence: CASSLVAQGDGYTF. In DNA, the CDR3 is TGTGCCAGCAGCTTAGTAGCCCAGGGTGATGGCTACACCTTC.

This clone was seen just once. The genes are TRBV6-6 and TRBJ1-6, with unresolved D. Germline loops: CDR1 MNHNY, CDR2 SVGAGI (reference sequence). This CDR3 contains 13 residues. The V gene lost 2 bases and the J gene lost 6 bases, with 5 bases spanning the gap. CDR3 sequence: CASSYALNSPLHF. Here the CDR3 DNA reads TGTGCCAGCAGTTACGCACTTAATTCACCCCTCCACTTT.

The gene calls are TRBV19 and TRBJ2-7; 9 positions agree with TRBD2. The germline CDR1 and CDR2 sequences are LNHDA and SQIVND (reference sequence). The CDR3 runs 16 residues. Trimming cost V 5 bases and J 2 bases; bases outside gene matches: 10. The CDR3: CASSFHMTSGTYEQYF. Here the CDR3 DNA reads TGTGCCAGTAGTTTTCATATGACTAGCGGTACCTACGAGCAGTACTTC.

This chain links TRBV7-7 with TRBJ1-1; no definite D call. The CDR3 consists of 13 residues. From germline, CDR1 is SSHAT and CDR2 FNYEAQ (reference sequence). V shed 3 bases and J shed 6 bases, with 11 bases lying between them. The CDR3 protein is CASSLTEGAEAFF. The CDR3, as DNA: TGTGCCAGCAGCTTGACCGAGGGCGCTGAAGCTTTCTTT.

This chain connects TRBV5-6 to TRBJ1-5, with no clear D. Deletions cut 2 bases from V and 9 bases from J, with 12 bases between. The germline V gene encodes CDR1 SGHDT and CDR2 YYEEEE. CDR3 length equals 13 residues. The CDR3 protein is CASSFQAAGPQHF. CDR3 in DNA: TGTGCCAGCAGCTTCCAGGCCGCGGGGCCCCAGCATTTT.

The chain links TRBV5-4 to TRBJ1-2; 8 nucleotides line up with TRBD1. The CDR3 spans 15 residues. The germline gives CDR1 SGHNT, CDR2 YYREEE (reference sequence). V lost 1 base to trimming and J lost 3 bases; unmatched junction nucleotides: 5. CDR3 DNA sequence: TGTGCCAGCAGCTTGAGGCAGGGGGCATACTATGGCTACACCTTC. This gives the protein CASSLRQGAYYGYTF.

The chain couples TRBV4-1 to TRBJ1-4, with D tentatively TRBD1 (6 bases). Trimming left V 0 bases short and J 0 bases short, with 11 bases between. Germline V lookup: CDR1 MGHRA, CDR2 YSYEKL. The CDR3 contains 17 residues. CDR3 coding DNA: TGCGCCAGCAGCCAAGATGCAGGGGCCCCAACTAATGAAAAACTGTTTTTT. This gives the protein CASSQDAGAPTNEKLFF.

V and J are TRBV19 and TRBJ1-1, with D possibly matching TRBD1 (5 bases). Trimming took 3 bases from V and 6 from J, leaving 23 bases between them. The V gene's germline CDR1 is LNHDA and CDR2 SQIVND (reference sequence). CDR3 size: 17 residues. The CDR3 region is CASSITHGLELRAEAFF. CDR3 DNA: TGTGCCAGTAGTATCACCCATGGGTTGGAGCTCAGGGCTGAAGCTTTCTTT.